This passage covers 2 T cell receptor beta chains from one sample sequenced in a study of blood T cell repertoires in COVID-19. Sequencing used immunoSEQ multiplex PCR; TCRdb keeps in-frame clones, though not all of them. The table shows a few hundred thousand clones, with roughly 87% occurring only once. Sample: PBMCs or T cells enriched from blood (not recorded which). Receptor source: a woman aged 25 to 39 who had recovered from COVID-19.

This chain links TRBV12-3 or TRBV12-4 with TRBJ2-1; 9 nucleotides match TRBD1. Trimming took 8 bases from V and 9 from J; bases not matched to a gene: 2. The CDR3 totals 11 residues. For the CDR3, the DNA is TGTGCCAGCGGACAGGGGCCTGAGCAGTTCTTC. It yields the protein CASGQGPEQFF.

The gene calls are TRBV4-3 and TRBJ1-3; D is ambiguous. The length of the CDR3 is 13 residues. V was trimmed by 0 bases and J by 7 bases, leaving 7 bases between them. Germline V gene data show CDR1 as LGHNA and CDR2 as YSLEER. CDR3 nucleotides: TGCGCCAGCAGCCAAGATCCGGAGAACACCATATATTTT. Its protein is CASSQDPENTIYF.